The entry below gives a single T cell receptor (beta chain) sequence along with its context. Per germline, CDR1 MDHEN and CDR2 SYDVKM. Germline trimming cut 6 bases from V and 4 bases from J; bases unmatched to any gene: 4. CDR3 length equals 14 residues. These data come from a study of identifying expanded T cells in peripheral blood. Sequenced by immunoSEQ multiplex PCR; TCRdb stores in-frame clones only, minus some. There are 81,000 or so clones in the sample; 80% to 85% occur only once, and 15% to 20% lies in the top ten. The chain carries TRBV28 and TRBJ1-5; 9 bases fit TRBD1. The sample taken for sequencing was blood. The receptor was derived from a person aged 18 to 69 in good health. This CDR3 reads CASRWGQGNQPQHF. The CDR3 DNA follows: TGTGCCAGCAGGTGGGGACAGGGTAATCAGCCCCAGCATTTT.